The clone carrying this TCR beta chain was seen at least ten times. Its target is unknown. This record comes from a study of response to subunit inactivated influenza vaccine. TCRdb redid the calling of the RT-PCR reads with MiXCR, one entry per CDR3 protein. In the table there are about 830,000 distinct CDR3 sequences, about 18% of which are singletons. V lost 5 bases and J 5 bases, leaving 7 bases between the germline ends. Germline CDR1 LGHNA, CDR2 YNFKEQ. The length of the CDR3 is 11 residues. Whole-study findings and limits: Authors suggested each seasonal flu vaccination may recruit only limited numbers of new T cells.

The chain joins TRBV4-2 to TRBJ2-7; D call uncertain. The input for sequencing was PBMCs from blood, taken 5 days after vaccination. The clonotype originates from a man aged 45-60 years who received an inactivated influenza vaccine. CDR3 sequence: CASSKGNEQYF. The DNA of the CDR3 is TGTGCCAGCAGCAAGGGCAACGAGCAGTACTTC.